This T cell receptor beta chain was sequenced during a study of T cell repertoires in cytomegalovirus infection. At the level of the study: Matching HLA type and CMV infection were both indicated by public TCR beta signatures.

The table lists this clonotype with many counts. A single record per CDR3 protein comes from TCRdb applying MiXCR to the reads. Among more than 75,000 distinct CDR3 sequences, 3.5% to 4.5% were seen once, and the ten largest hold approximately 5%. Sequencing was performed on PBMCs. This sequence originates from a human donor in good health (CMV status not recorded). Some clones in this sample may be carry-over from other donors' samples.

CDR3 sequence (DNA): TGTGCCAGCAGCCTAGGGGTGACCAATCAGCCCCAGCATTTT. It codes for CASSLGVTNQPQHF. V usage is TRBV28 and J usage is TRBJ1-5; D is perhaps TRBD1 (5 bases). Germline CDR1 MDHEN, CDR2 SYDVKM. The V gene lost 6 bases and the J gene lost 3 bases, with 12 bases spanning the gap. The CDR3 is 14 amino acids.